This T cell receptor (beta chain) was identified in a study of OX40 agonist ivuxolimab in advanced cancers. Germline assignment: CDR1 GTSNPN and CDR2 SVGIG (reference sequence). Trimming cost V 2 bases and J 9 bases, with 14 bases left between them. The CDR3 consists of 13 residues. Repertoires were generated with immunoSEQ multiplex PCR, while TCRdb's copy carries only in-frame clones and drops some. In the table there are 70,000 to 95,000 clones, just over 85% of which are singletons. Sequences were derived from CD4+ or CD8+ T cells sorted from blood, sampled in a trial of the OX40 agonist ivuxolimab. V is TRBV30 and J is TRBJ2-1; D is uncertain. The receptor was isolated from an adult with an advanced solid tumor such as melanoma, head and neck, liver or kidney cancer. The CDR3 is CAWSKTQFVEQFF. In DNA, the CDR3 is TGTGCCTGGAGTAAGACCCAGTTTGTTGAGCAGTTCTTC.